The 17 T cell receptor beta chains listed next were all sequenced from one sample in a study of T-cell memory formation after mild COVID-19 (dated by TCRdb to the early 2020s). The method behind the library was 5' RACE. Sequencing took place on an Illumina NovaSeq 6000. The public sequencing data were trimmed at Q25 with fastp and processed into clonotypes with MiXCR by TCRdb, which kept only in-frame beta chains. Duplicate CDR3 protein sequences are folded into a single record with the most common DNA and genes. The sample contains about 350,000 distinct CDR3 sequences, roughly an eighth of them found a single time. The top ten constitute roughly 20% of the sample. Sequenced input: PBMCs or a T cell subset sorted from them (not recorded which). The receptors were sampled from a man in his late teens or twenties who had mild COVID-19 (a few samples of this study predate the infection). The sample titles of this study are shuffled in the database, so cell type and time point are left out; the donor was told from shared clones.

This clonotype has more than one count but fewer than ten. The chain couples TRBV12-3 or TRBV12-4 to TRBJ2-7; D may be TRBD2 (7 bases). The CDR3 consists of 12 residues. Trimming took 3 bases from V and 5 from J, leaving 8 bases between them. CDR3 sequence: CASSFGGHEQYF. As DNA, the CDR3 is TGTGCCAGCAGTTTCGGGGGGCACGAGCAGTACTTC.

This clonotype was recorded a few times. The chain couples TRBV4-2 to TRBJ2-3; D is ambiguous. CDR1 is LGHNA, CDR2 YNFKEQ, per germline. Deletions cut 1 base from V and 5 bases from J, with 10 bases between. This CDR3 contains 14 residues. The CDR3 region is CASSQAGYLDTQYF. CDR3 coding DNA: TGTGCCAGCAGCCAAGCCGGGTACCTAGATACGCAGTATTTT.

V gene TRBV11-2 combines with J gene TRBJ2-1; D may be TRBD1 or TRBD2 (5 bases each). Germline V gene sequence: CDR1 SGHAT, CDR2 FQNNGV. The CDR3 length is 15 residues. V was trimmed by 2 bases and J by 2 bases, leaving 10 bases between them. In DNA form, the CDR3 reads TGTGCCAGCAGCTTAATGCAGGGAGCCTACAATGAGCAGTTCTTC. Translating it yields CASSLMQGAYNEQFF.

In nucleotides, the CDR3 is TGTGCCAGCAGTGACCTAGGCTACACCTTC. Encoded protein: CASSDLGYTF. The genes are TRBV2 and TRBJ1-2, with unresolved D. This CDR3 is 10 amino acids long. Germline lookup yields CDR1 SNHLY and CDR2 FYNNEI. With 3 bases removed from V and 8 bases from J, the gap between germline ends came to 4 bases.

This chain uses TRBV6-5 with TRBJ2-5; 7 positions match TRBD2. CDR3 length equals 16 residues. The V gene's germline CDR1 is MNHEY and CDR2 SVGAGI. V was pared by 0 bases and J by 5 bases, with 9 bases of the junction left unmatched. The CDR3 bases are TGTGCCAGCAGTTACTCGGGGGGAGGGGCGGAGGAGACCCAGTACTTC. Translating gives CASSYSGGGAEETQYF.

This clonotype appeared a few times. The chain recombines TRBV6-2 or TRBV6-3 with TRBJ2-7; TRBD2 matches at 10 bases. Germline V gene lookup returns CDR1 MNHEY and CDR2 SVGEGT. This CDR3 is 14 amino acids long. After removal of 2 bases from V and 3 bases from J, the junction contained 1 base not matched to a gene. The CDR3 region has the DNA TGTGCCAGCAGTTACACTAGCGGGGACTACGAGCAGTACGTC. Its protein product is CASSYTSGDYEQYV.

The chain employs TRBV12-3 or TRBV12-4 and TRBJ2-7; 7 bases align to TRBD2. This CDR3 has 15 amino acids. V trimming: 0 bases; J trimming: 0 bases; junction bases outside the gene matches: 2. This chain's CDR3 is CASSLAGTTSYEQYF. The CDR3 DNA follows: TGTGCCAGCAGTTTAGCCGGGACTACCTCCTACGAGCAGTACTTC.

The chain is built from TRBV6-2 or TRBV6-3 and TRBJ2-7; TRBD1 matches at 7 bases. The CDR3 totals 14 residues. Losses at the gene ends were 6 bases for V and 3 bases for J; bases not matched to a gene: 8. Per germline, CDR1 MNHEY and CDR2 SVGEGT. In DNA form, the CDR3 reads TGTGCCAGCAGGAGGACAGGAGCGGACTACGAGCAGTACGTC. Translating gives CASRRTGADYEQYV.

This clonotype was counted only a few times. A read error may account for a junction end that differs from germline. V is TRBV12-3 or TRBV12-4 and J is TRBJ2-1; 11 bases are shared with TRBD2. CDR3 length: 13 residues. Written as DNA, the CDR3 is TGTGCCAGCAGTCTAGCGGGGGGTGTGTGGCAGTTCTTC. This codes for CASSLAGGVWQFF.

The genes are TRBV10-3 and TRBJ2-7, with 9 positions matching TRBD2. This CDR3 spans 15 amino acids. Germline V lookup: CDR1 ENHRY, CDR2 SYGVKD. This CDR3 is CASSEGGTSPYEQYV. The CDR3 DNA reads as TGTGCCAGCAGTGAAGGGGGGACTAGCCCCTACGAGCAGTACGTC.

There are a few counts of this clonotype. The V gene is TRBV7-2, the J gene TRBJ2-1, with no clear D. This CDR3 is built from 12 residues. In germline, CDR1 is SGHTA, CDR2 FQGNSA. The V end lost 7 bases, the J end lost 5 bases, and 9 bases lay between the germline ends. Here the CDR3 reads CASTDNNNEQFF. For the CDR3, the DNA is TGTGCCAGCACAGACAATAACAATGAGCAGTTCTTC.

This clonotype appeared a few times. The CDR3 DNA reads TGTGCCAGTCATGGGTCCTTGTTTGCGGGGTCCTACGAGCAGTACTTC. As protein: CASHGSLFAGSYEQYF. V and J are TRBV2 and TRBJ2-7; possible D gene TRBD2, 6 bases. CDR3 size: 16 residues. Germline CDR1 reads SNHLY; CDR2 reads FYNNEI. Trimming left V 9 bases short and J 1 base short, with 22 bases between.

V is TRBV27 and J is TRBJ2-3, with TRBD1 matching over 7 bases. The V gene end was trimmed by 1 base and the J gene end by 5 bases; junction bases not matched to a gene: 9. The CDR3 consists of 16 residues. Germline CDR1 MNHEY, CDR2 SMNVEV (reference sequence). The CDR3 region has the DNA TGTGCCAGCAGTTTATGGGCAGGGGGTTTAGGAGATACGCAGTATTTT. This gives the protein CASSLWAGGLGDTQYF.

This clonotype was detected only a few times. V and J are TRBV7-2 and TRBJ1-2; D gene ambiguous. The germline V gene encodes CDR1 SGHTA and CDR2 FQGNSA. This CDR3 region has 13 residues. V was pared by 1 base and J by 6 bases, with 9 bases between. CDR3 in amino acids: CASSLVTTNGYTF. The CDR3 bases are TGTGCCAGCAGCTTAGTGACGACGAATGGCTACACCTTC.

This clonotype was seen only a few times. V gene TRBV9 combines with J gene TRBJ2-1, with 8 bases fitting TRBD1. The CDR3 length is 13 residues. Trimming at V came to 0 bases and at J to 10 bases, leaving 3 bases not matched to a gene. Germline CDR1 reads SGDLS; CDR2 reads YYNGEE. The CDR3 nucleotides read TGTGCCAGCAGCGTAGCCCGGACAGGGGAGCAGTTCTTC. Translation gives CASSVARTGEQFF.

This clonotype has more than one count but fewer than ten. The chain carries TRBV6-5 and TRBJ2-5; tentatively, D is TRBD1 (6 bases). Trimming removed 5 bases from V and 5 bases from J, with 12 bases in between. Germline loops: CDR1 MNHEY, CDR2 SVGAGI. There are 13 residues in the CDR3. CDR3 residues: CASSGDRRETQYF. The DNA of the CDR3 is TGTGCCAGCAGTGGAGACAGGCGGGAGACCCAGTACTTC.

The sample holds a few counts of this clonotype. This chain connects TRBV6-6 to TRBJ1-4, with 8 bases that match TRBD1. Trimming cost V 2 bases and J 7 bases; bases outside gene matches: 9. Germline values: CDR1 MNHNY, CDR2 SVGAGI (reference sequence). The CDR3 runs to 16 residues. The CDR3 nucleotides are TGTGCCAGCAGTTACCGCGACAGGGGTCGGGGTGAAAAACTGTTTTTT. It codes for CASSYRDRGRGEKLFF.